These 18 T cell receptor beta chains originate from one sample sequenced in a study of CD8+ T cells in alopecia areata. Sequencing templates came from extracted RNA that was reverse transcribed into cDNA. The data were produced by immunoSEQ multiplex PCR, yet TCRdb's version contains in-frame clones alone and is incomplete. The table has fewer than 250,000 clones, 30% to 40% seen once. The treatment was: oral pan-JAK inhibitor, 5-10 mg twice daily. Here the sequenced sample was CD4+ T cells sorted from blood, taken around week 31, from a patient treated with tofacitinib. The receptors shown here come from a human donor with alopecia areata.

This sequence joins TRBV19 and TRBJ2-3, with D perhaps TRBD1 (6 bases). V was cut by 5 bases and J by 12 bases, with 15 bases left in between. The CDR3 is made up of 12 amino acids. Germline lookup yields CDR1 LNHDA and CDR2 SQIVND (reference sequence). The CDR3 nucleotides read TGTGCCAGTAGTCCTCGGGACACCGACCAGTATTTT. It yields the protein CASSPRDTDQYF. Complete variable domain (other parts from reference TRBV19 and TRBJ2-3): DGGITQSPKYLFRKEGQNVTLSCEQNLNHDAMYWYRQDPGQGLRLIYYSQIVNDFQKGDIAEGYSVSREKKESFPLTVTSAQKNPTAFYLCASSPRDTDQYFGPGTRLTVL.

The gene calls are TRBV5-1 and TRBJ2-6, with 8 bases lining up with TRBD1. Germline loops: CDR1 SGHRS, CDR2 YFSETQ. V was pared by 4 bases and J by 2 bases, with 2 bases of the junction left unmatched. The CDR3 is 15 residues long. The DNA for the CDR3 is TGCGCCAGCAGCCAACAGGGGGCTGGGGCCAACGTCCTGACTTTC. Encoded protein: CASSQQGAGANVLTF.

The chain is built from TRBV5-6 and TRBJ1-5; D possibly corresponds to TRBD1 (6 bases). Germline V gives CDR1 SGHDT, CDR2 YYEEEE. The CDR3 has 16 amino acids. V was pared by 0 bases and J by 0 bases, with 10 bases between. CDR3 DNA sequence: TGTGCCAGCAGCTTGGGGGGGACATTTAGCAATCAGCCCCAGCATTTT. Its translation is CASSLGGTFSNQPQHF. Together with reference TRBV5-6 and TRBJ1-5, the CDR3 gives the full variable domain: DAGVTQSPTHLIKTRGQQVTLRCSPKSGHDTVSWYQQALGQGPQFIFQYYEEEERQRGNFPDRFSGHQFPNYSSELNVNALLLGDSALYLCASSLGGTFSNQPQHFGDGTRLSIL.

CDR3 region: CASSEERPGDYPRTQNIQYF. The CDR3 nucleotides read TGTGCCAGCAGTGAAGAAAGGCCTGGGGACTACCCCCGTACGCAAAACATTCAGTACTTC. The rearrangement uses TRBV6-1 and TRBJ2-4; 7 bases match TRBD2. V trimming: 1 base; J trimming: 5 bases; junction bases outside the gene matches: 20. The CDR3 length is 20 residues. The V gene's germline CDR1 is MNHNS and CDR2 SASEGT.

The chain combines TRBV5-1 with TRBJ1-5; 11 bases match TRBD1. Germline assignment: CDR1 SGHRS and CDR2 YFSETQ. The J segment lost 6 bases and the V segment lost 3 bases, leaving 5 bases of the junction unmatched. CDR3 length equals 15 residues. CDR3 in amino acids: CASSWTGGAGQPQHF. The CDR3 nucleotides read TGCGCCAGCAGCTGGACAGGGGGCGCAGGTCAGCCCCAGCATTTT.

This clone has a single count. The rearrangement uses TRBV6-6 and TRBJ2-3; 10 bases fit TRBD1. V lost 5 bases to trimming and J lost 4 bases; unmatched junction nucleotides: 6. Germline loops: CDR1 MNHNY, CDR2 SVGAGI (reference sequence). The CDR3 consists of 15 residues. The CDR3 loop is CASSGPGTGADTQYF. In nucleotides, the CDR3 is TGTGCCAGCAGTGGTCCCGGGACAGGGGCAGATACGCAGTATTTT.

The rearrangement joins TRBV4-2 to TRBJ1-4; D is unclear. The ends were cut back, 0 bases at V and 14 bases at J, with 13 bases in the middle. Per the germline V gene, CDR1 is LGHNA and CDR2 is YNFKEQ. The CDR3 consists of 13 residues. Here the CDR3 reads CASSQEVGRGLFF. CDR3 bases: TGTGCCAGCAGCCAAGAGGTAGGCCGCGGGCTGTTTTTT.

This clone was seen a single time. This chain uses TRBV14 with TRBJ2-3, with 12 bases that match TRBD1. The V segment lost 0 bases and the J segment 6 bases; nucleotides outside the gene matches: 10. The CDR3 length is 18 residues. Germline values: CDR1 SGHDN, CDR2 FVKESK. CDR3 loop: CASSQEAGQGALRDTQYF. CDR3 DNA: TGTGCCAGCAGCCAAGAGGCGGGACAGGGGGCCCTCAGGGATACGCAGTATTTT.

V gene TRBV7-2 combines with J gene TRBJ1-1, with D uncertain. V lost 0 bases to trimming and J lost 7 bases, with 12 bases between them. CDR1 SGHTA and CDR2 FQGNSA come from the germline V gene. The CDR3 sequence is 14 residues long. CDR3 protein: CASSLALGGFEAFF. In DNA, the CDR3 is TGTGCCAGCAGCTTAGCGCTGGGAGGGTTTGAAGCTTTCTTT.

The chain combines TRBV5-1 with TRBJ2-6, with D unresolved. CDR3 length: 14 residues. The germline V gene has CDR1 SGHRS and CDR2 YFSETQ. V was cut by 6 bases and J by 2 bases, with 9 bases left in between. CDR3 amino acids: CASNRNTGANVLTF. The CDR3 region has the DNA TGCGCCAGCAATCGGAATACTGGGGCCAACGTCCTGACTTTC.

This clone was picked up a small number of times. This rearrangement joins TRBV14 to TRBJ2-7, with a possible D match to TRBD1 (6 bases). Looked up from germline, CDR1 is SGHDN and CDR2 is FVKESK. Trimming took 1 base from V and 2 from J, leaving 12 bases between them. The CDR3 runs 15 residues. CDR3 in amino acids: CASSQGSGVPYEQYF. The CDR3, as DNA: TGTGCCAGCAGCCAAGGATCAGGGGTTCCCTACGAGCAGTACTTC.

The V gene is TRBV6-5, the J gene TRBJ2-5; the D gene is possibly TRBD2 (6 bases). V lost 0 bases and J 5 bases, leaving 13 bases between the germline ends. Germline V gene data show CDR1 as MNHEY and CDR2 as SVGAGI. The CDR3 consists of 15 residues. The CDR3 DNA reads as TGTGCCAGCAGTTACTCGACGCGGGGCCACGAGACCCAGTACTTC. Amino acid sequence: CASSYSTRGHETQYF.

This rearrangement joins TRBV7-8 to TRBJ1-1, with D perhaps TRBD1 (5 bases). Germline V gene lookup returns CDR1 SGHVS and CDR2 FQNEAQ. V dropped 5 bases and J dropped 1 base, with 8 bases sitting between them. CDR3 size: 13 residues. The CDR3 region is CASSRDRNTEAFF. The CDR3 coding sequence is TGTGCCAGCAGCAGGGACCGGAACACTGAAGCTTTCTTT.

This clone was seen a handful of times. The V gene is TRBV5-1, the J gene TRBJ1-2, with D unclear. V was cut by 4 bases and J by 0 bases, with 13 bases left in between. This CDR3 is built from 15 residues. CDR1 is SGHRS and CDR2 is YFSETQ in the germline V gene. CDR3 residues: CASSPGSASNYGYTF. CDR3 nucleotides: TGCGCCAGCAGCCCCGGGAGCGCATCTAACTATGGCTACACCTTC.

This clone was observed a few times. Within the sample, other DNA sequences also encode this same CDR3. V usage is TRBV6-5 and J usage is TRBJ2-1; D remains ambiguous. V dropped 6 bases and J dropped 6 bases, with 15 bases sitting between them. This CDR3 has 14 residues. Germline CDR1 is MNHEY and CDR2 is SVGAGI. CDR3 sequence: CASRPGQRRNEQFF. CDR3 DNA sequence: TGTGCCAGCAGACCCGGTCAACGACGCAATGAGCAGTTCTTC.

This clone has just a few counts. The chain employs TRBV9 and TRBJ1-1; perhaps TRBD1 as D (5 bases). Germline CDR1 and CDR2: SGDLS and YYNGEE. Trimming removed 0 bases from V and 1 base from J, with 10 bases in between. This CDR3 has 15 residues. The CDR3 loop reads CASSVADRGNTEAFF. The CDR3 DNA sequence: TGTGCCAGCAGCGTAGCGGATAGGGGGAACACTGAAGCTTTCTTT.

The genes are TRBV2 and TRBJ1-3; the D gene is possibly TRBD1 (6 bases). CDR1 is SNHLY and CDR2 is FYNNEI in the germline V gene. V was pared by 8 bases and J by 3 bases, with 14 bases between. This CDR3 spans 14 amino acids. CDR3 nucleotides: TGTGCCAGCCACCGGACAGCCCGTGGAAACACCATATATTTT. Translating it yields CASHRTARGNTIYF.

A note on this clone: Other DNA sequences in the same sample also yield this CDR3. The chain combines TRBV29-1 with TRBJ1-1; D is unresolved. This CDR3 region has 14 residues. The ends were cut back, 3 bases at V and 0 bases at J, with 11 bases in the middle. Germline V gives CDR1 SQVTM, CDR2 ANQGSEA. The CDR3 bases are TGCAGCGTTGACCGAGGTACCATGAACACTGAAGCTTTCTTT. Amino acid sequence: CSVDRGTMNTEAFF. Combining the CDR3 with reference TRBV29-1 and TRBJ1-1 gives the whole variable domain SAVISQKPSRDICQRGTSLTIQCQVDSQVTMMFWYRQQPGQSLTLIATANQGSEATYESGFVIDKFPISRPNLTFSTLTVSNMSPEDSSIYLCSVDRGTMNTEAFFGQGTRLTVV.